Below are 20 T cell receptor beta chains sequenced from a single sample in a study of shared clonotypes between healthy human individuals. CD45RO-negative, CCR7-positively selected cells formed the naive CD8 fraction, excluding terminally differentiated effector memory CD45RA+ cells. Sequencing used immunoSEQ multiplex PCR; TCRdb keeps in-frame clones, though not all of them. The data hold around 560,000 clones, with 85% to 95% observed a single time. The sequenced material came from naive CD8+ T cells sorted from blood. These receptors came from a woman in her 30s in good health.

The chain links TRBV5-1 to TRBJ2-4; TRBD1 agrees at 10 bases. After removal of 5 bases from V and 1 base from J, the junction contained 6 bases not matched to a gene. CDR1 and CDR2 from the germline V gene are SGHRS and YFSETQ. The CDR3 is made up of 16 amino acids. CDR3: CASRDEDRGAKNIQYF. CDR3 nucleotides: TGCGCCAGCAGAGATGAGGACAGGGGGGCCAAAAACATTCAGTACTTC.

Notes on this clone: This sample includes further DNA sequences coding for the same CDR3. The chain has TRBV28 and TRBJ1-5; TRBD1 agrees at 9 bases. Germline assignment: CDR1 MDHEN and CDR2 SYDVKM. The CDR3 runs to 14 residues. The J segment lost 4 bases and the V segment lost 6 bases, leaving 4 bases of the junction unmatched. The DNA for the CDR3 is TGTGCCAGCAGCTTCGGGACAGGGAATCAGCCCCAGCATTTT. Encoded protein: CASSFGTGNQPQHF.

This chain links TRBV27 with TRBJ2-3, with TRBD2 identical over 7 bases. This CDR3 is built from 13 residues. From germline, CDR1 is MNHEY and CDR2 SMNVEV (reference sequence). The V and J ends lost 2 bases and 6 bases, in that order; junction bases with no gene match: 2. CDR3: CASSLGSGDTQYF. In DNA, the CDR3 is TGTGCCAGCAGTTTAGGTAGCGGGGATACGCAGTATTTT.

The V and J genes are TRBV4-1 and TRBJ1-2; TRBD1 is a possible D gene (6 bases). CDR1 is MGHRA, CDR2 YSYEKL, per germline. This CDR3 spans 16 amino acids. Trimming took off 0 bases at V and 1 base at J, with 12 bases between the two ends. The CDR3 loop reads CASSQDLQGYNYGYTF. Written as DNA, the CDR3 is TGCGCCAGCAGCCAAGATCTACAGGGTTATAACTATGGCTACACCTTC.

This chain connects TRBV27 to TRBJ2-2, with D uncertain. The CDR3 runs to 13 residues. Germline CDR1 and CDR2: MNHEY and SMNVEV (reference sequence). The germline V and J ends were trimmed by 4 bases and 9 bases, with 12 bases remaining between them. The CDR3 protein is CASSSGIRRELFF. The CDR3 bases are TGTGCCAGCAGTTCTGGAATTCGGAGGGAGCTGTTTTTT.

The chain recombines TRBV5-4 with TRBJ2-6; D call uncertain. Per germline, CDR1 SGHNT and CDR2 YYREEE (reference sequence). The CDR3 is 11 residues long. Trimming removed 7 bases from V and 9 bases from J, with 8 bases in between. CDR3 nucleotide sequence: TGTGCCAGCGGGATGGGCAACGTCCTGACTTTC. It encodes CASGMGNVLTF.

J is TRBJ1-5 and V is TRBV19; D is ambiguous. The germline V gene has CDR1 LNHDA and CDR2 SQIVND (reference sequence). CDR3 length: 17 amino acids. The V gene lost 0 bases and the J gene lost 5 bases, with 17 bases spanning the gap. CDR3 in DNA: TGTGCCAGTAGTATAGATCTGGGCCCCGCCCGTTATCAGCCCCAGCATTTT. This translates into CASSIDLGPARYQPQHF.

The chain combines TRBV19 with TRBJ2-1; D might be TRBD2 (6 bases). The CDR3 runs to 13 residues. Trimming cost V 6 bases and J 7 bases, with 13 bases left between them. Germline CDR1 is LNHDA and CDR2 is SQIVND (reference sequence). CDR3 in amino acids: CASSPDYLNEQFF. In DNA, the CDR3 is TGTGCCAGTAGCCCGGACTACCTAAATGAGCAGTTCTTC. Full variable domain (missing parts from reference TRBV19 and TRBJ2-1): DGGITQSPKYLFRKEGQNVTLSCEQNLNHDAMYWYRQDPGQGLRLIYYSQIVNDFQKGDIAEGYSVSREKKESFPLTVTSAQKNPTAFYLCASSPDYLNEQFFGPGTRLTVL.

V and J are TRBV29-1 and TRBJ2-3; D unclear. Germline values: CDR1 SQVTM, CDR2 ANQGSEA. The ends were cut back, 0 bases at V and 2 bases at J, with 9 bases in the middle. This CDR3 has 14 residues. CDR3 protein: CSVEDPSYTDTQYF. The CDR3 region has the DNA TGCAGCGTTGAAGATCCCAGTTACACAGATACGCAGTATTTT.

J is TRBJ2-6 and V is TRBV7-9; 9 bases are shared with TRBD2. The CDR3 consists of 19 residues. From germline, CDR1 is SEHNR and CDR2 FQNEAQ (reference sequence). The V gene end was trimmed by 1 base and the J gene end by 3 bases; junction bases not matched to a gene: 10. CDR3 in amino acids: CASSLGEPSGKVGANVLTF. The CDR3 nucleotides are TGTGCCAGCAGCTTAGGCGAGCCTAGCGGGAAGGTTGGGGCCAACGTCCTGACTTTC.

This clone was counted once. Written as DNA, the CDR3 is TGTGCCAGCAGATCCGGGACAAAGAACACCGGGGAGCTGTTTTTT. It encodes CASRSGTKNTGELFF. The rearrangement links TRBV13 to TRBJ2-2; D possibly corresponds to TRBD1 (6 bases). CDR3 size: 15 residues. With 6 bases removed from V and 1 base from J, the gap between germline ends came to 12 bases. The germline V gene has CDR1 PRHDT and CDR2 FYEKMQ (reference sequence).

This sequence joins TRBV4-1 and TRBJ2-7, with 7 nucleotides matching TRBD1. The CDR3 is 17 amino acids. Germline V CDR1 and CDR2: MGHRA, YSYEKL. The V and J ends lost 0 bases and 3 bases, in that order; junction bases with no gene match: 11. CDR3 loop: CASSQEADRTGLYEQYF. In DNA, the CDR3 is TGCGCCAGCAGCCAAGAGGCAGACAGGACAGGCCTCTACGAGCAGTACTTC.

The genes are TRBV28 and TRBJ1-4, with 7 nucleotides matching TRBD1. Trimming took 8 bases from V and 8 from J; bases not matched to a gene: 8. From germline, CDR1 is MDHEN and CDR2 SYDVKM. The CDR3 has 13 amino acids. This CDR3 reads CASHDRVGEKLFF. The DNA for the CDR3 is TGTGCCAGCCATGACAGGGTTGGCGAAAAACTGTTTTTT.

V is TRBV6-6 and J is TRBJ2-1; D gene ambiguous. Trimming removed 2 bases at V and 8 bases at J, with 10 bases between. Germline CDR1 reads MNHNY; CDR2 reads SVGAGI (reference sequence). This CDR3 region has 13 residues. In DNA, the CDR3 is TGTGCCAGCAGTTACCTTGTGCACCATGAGCAGTTCTTC. It encodes CASSYLVHHEQFF.

This rearrangement joins TRBV10-1 to TRBJ2-7; D may be TRBD2 (5 bases). V lost 0 bases and J lost 0, with 9 bases in between. Germline-derived CDR1 and CDR2 are WNHNN and SYGVQD (reference sequence). This CDR3 region has 15 residues. The chain's CDR3 is CASSESSVGSYEQYF. CDR3 sequence (DNA): TGCGCCAGCAGTGAGTCTAGCGTTGGCTCCTACGAGCAGTACTTC.

In DNA form, the CDR3 reads TGTGCCAGCAGTTTGATCGGGACAGGGTATGGCTACACCTTC. Its translation is CASSLIGTGYGYTF. The chain employs TRBV28 and TRBJ1-2; 9 bases line up with TRBD1. CDR1 is MDHEN and CDR2 is SYDVKM in the germline V gene. J was trimmed by 5 bases and V by 3 bases; bases with no gene match: 4. CDR3 length: 14 amino acids.

The chain uses TRBV5-1 and TRBJ2-7; D possibly matches TRBD1 or TRBD2 (5 bases each). This CDR3 spans 14 amino acids. Trimming removed 2 bases from V and 1 base from J, with 10 bases in between. Germline values: CDR1 SGHRS, CDR2 YFSETQ. The DNA for the CDR3 is TGCGCCAGCAGCTTTGGGACCCATTCCTACGAGCAGTACTTC. It yields the protein CASSFGTHSYEQYF.

This chain joins TRBV10-3 and TRBJ2-7; maybe TRBD2 (6 bases). Germline-derived CDR1 and CDR2 are ENHRY and SYGVKD. This CDR3 spans 15 amino acids. The ends were cut back, 8 bases at V and 3 bases at J, with 20 bases in the middle. The CDR3 region is CAIAGTDGMGYEQYF. As DNA, the CDR3 is TGTGCCATCGCCGGGACTGACGGAATGGGCTACGAGCAGTACTTC.

The chain carries TRBV27 and TRBJ1-1; possible D gene TRBD1, 6 bases. V was trimmed by 6 bases and J by 2 bases, leaving 10 bases between them. Germline loops: CDR1 MNHEY, CDR2 SMNVEV (reference sequence). This CDR3 comprises 13 residues. This CDR3 is CASRGDINTEAFF. Here the CDR3 DNA reads TGTGCCAGCAGGGGGGACATTAACACTGAAGCTTTCTTT.

The DNA for the CDR3 is TGTGCCTGGACGAAGGACCTAGCGGGCGAGCAGTACTTC. It is translated as CAWTKDLAGEQYF. The rearrangement links TRBV30 to TRBJ2-7, with 8 positions matching TRBD2. The V segment lost 4 bases and the J segment 6 bases; nucleotides outside the gene matches: 8. The CDR3 totals 13 residues. Germline V gives CDR1 GTSNPN, CDR2 SVGIG (reference sequence).